The next 5 T cell receptor beta chains were all read from a single sample in a study of blood T cell repertoires in COVID-19. TCRdb's table, derived via immunoSEQ multiplex PCR, lists solely in-frame clones and lacks some. Found here are roughly 150,000 clones, 80% to 90% of them singletons; the top ten hold about 11%. The sequenced material came from peripheral blood. The receptors were sampled from a woman older than 75 with acute or convalescent COVID-19.

The V gene is TRBV24-1, the J gene TRBJ2-2, with a tentative D call TRBD1 (6 bases). Trimming removed 10 bases at V and 3 bases at J, with 14 bases between. This CDR3 has 14 amino acids. CDR1 and CDR2 (germline): KGHDR, SFDVKD. The CDR3 DNA reads TGTGCCACAAACAGGGATTATGACACCGGGGAGCTGTTTTTT. Translating gives CATNRDYDTGELFF.

The genes are TRBV7-3 and TRBJ1-3, with D tentatively TRBD1 (6 bases). The CDR3 extends over 14 amino acids. Trimming removed 3 bases at V and 4 bases at J, with 10 bases between. Germline assignment: CDR1 SGHTA and CDR2 FQGTGA. CDR3 protein: CASSLGTSGNTIYF. CDR3 coding DNA: TGTGCCAGCAGCTTGGGGACATCCGGAAACACCATATATTTT.

The V and J genes are TRBV30 and TRBJ2-5, with TRBD1 matching over 7 bases. V dropped 6 bases and J dropped 4; count of bases not matched to a gene: 23. The CDR3 consists of 18 residues. CDR1 and CDR2 (germline): GTSNPN, SVGIG (reference sequence). The CDR3 here is CACYTGSSFRGIGETQYF. CDR3 sequence (DNA): TGTGCCTGTTACACAGGGTCTAGCTTCAGGGGGATTGGAGAGACCCAGTACTTC. Full variable domain (missing parts from reference TRBV30 and TRBJ2-5): SQTIHQWPATLVQPVGSPLSLECTVEGTSNPNLYWYRQAAGRGLQLLFYSVGIGQISSEVPQNLSASRPQDRQFILSSKKLLLSDSGFYLCACYTGSSFRGIGETQYFGPGTRLLVL.

The chain couples TRBV5-8 to TRBJ2-1, with TRBD2 as a possible D gene (5 bases). CDR3 length: 14 residues. Germline V CDR1 and CDR2: SGHTS, YDEGEE. Trimming left V 0 bases short and J 7 bases short, with 11 bases between. CDR3 in amino acids: CASSLGRAGNEQFF. In DNA form, the CDR3 reads TGTGCCAGCAGCTTGGGGCGGGCCGGGAATGAGCAGTTCTTC.

This clone appeared a single time. The CDR3 DNA sequence: TGTGCCAGCAGCCCACCGGGACAGGGATCTGGCTACACCTTC. Amino acid sequence: CASSPPGQGSGYTF. This chain links TRBV6-2 or TRBV6-3 with TRBJ1-2, with 9 bases that match TRBD1. This CDR3 has 14 residues. Per the germline V gene, CDR1 is MNHEY and CDR2 is SVGEGT. V was clipped by 6 bases and J by 7 bases; unmatched bases: 9.